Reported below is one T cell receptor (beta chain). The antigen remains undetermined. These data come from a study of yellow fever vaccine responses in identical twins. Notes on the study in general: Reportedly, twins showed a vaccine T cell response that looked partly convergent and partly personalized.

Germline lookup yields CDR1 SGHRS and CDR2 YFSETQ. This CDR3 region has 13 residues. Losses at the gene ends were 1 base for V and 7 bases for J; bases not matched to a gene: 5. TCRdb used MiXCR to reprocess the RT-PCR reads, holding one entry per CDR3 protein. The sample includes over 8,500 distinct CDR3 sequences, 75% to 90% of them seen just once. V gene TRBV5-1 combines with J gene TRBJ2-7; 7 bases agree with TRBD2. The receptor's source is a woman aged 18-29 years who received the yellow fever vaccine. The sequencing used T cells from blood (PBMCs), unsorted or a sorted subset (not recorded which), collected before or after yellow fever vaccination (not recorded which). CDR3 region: CASSLTGGGEQYF. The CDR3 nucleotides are TGCGCCAGCAGCTTGACGGGAGGAGGAGAGCAGTACTTC.